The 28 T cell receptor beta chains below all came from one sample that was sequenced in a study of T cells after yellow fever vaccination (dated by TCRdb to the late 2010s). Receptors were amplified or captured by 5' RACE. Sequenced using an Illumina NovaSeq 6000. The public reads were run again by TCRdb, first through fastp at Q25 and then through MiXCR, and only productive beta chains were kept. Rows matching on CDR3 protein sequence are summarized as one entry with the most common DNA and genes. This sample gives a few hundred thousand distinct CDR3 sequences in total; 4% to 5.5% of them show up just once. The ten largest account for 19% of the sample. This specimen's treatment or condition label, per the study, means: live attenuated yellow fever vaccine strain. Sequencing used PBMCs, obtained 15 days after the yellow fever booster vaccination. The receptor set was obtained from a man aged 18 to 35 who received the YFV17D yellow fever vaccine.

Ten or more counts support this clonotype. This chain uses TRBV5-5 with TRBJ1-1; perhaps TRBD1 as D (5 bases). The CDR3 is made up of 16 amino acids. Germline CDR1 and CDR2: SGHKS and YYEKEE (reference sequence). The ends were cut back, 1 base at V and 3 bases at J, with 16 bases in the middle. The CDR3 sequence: CASSLWGSLADTEAFF. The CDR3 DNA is TGTGCCAGCAGCTTGTGGGGCAGCTTGGCGGACACTGAAGCTTTCTTT.

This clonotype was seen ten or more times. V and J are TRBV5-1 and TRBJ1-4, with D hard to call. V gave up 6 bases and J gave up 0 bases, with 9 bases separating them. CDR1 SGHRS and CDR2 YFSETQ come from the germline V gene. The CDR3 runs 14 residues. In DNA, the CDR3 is TGCGCCAGCAAACCGGACCCAACTAATGAAAAACTGTTTTTT. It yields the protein CASKPDPTNEKLFF.

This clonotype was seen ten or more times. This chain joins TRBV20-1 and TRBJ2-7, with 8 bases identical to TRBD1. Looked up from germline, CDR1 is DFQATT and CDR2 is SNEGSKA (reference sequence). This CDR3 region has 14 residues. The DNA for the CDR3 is TGCAGCGCAGTTTTTGACAGGGGCGTCTACGAGCAGTACGTC. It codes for CSAVFDRGVYEQYV.

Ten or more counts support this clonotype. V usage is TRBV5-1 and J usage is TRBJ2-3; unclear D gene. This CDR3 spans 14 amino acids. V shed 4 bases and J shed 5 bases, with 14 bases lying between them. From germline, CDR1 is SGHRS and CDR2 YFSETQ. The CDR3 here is CASSGGRRVDTQYF. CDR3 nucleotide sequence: TGCGCCAGCAGCGGCGGTCGAAGGGTAGATACGCAGTATTTT.

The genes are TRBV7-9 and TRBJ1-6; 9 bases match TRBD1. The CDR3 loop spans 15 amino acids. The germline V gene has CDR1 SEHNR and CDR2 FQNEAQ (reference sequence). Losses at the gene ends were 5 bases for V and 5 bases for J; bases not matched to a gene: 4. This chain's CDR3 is CASSTWDRDNSPLHF. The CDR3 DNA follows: TGTGCCAGCAGCACCTGGGACAGGGATAATTCACCCCTCCACTTT.

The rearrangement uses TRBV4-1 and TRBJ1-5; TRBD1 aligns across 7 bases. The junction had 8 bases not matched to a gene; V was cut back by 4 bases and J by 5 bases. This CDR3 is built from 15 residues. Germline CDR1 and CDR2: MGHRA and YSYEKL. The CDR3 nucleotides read TGCGCCAGCAGCCCACACGACAGGGTCTATCAGCCCCAGCATTTT. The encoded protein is CASSPHDRVYQPQHF.

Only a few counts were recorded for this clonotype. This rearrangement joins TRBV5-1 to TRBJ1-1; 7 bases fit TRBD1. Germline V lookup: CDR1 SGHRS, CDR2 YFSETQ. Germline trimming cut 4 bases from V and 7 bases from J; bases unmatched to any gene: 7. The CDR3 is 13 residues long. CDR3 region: CASSRDRGYEAFF. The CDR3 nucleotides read TGCGCCAGCAGCCGGGACAGAGGATATGAAGCTTTCTTT.

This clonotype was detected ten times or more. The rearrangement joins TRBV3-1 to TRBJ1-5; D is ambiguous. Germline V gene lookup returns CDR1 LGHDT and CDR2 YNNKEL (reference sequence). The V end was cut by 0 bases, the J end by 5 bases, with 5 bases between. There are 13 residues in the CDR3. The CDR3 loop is CASSQDRDQPQHF. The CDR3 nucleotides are TGTGCCAGCAGCCAAGATCGGGATCAGCCCCAGCATTTT.

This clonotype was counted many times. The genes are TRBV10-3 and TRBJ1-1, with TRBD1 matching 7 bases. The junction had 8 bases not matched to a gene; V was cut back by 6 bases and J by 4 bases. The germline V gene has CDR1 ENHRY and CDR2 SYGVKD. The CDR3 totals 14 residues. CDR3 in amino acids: CAIRNGQEGTEAFF. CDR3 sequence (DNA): TGTGCCATCAGGAACGGACAGGAGGGCACTGAAGCTTTCTTT.

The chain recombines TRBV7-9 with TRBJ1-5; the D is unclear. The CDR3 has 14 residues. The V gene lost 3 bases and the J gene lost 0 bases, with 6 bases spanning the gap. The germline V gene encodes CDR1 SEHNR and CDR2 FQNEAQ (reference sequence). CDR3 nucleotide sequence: TGTGCCAGCAGCTTCCCAAATAGCAATCAGCCCCAGCATTTT. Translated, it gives CASSFPNSNQPQHF.

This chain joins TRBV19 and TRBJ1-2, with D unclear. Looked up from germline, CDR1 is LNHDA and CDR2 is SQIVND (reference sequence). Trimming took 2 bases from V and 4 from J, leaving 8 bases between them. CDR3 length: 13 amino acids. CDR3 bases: TGTGCCAGTAGTATATCGGAAACCTATGGCTACACCTTC. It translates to CASSISETYGYTF.

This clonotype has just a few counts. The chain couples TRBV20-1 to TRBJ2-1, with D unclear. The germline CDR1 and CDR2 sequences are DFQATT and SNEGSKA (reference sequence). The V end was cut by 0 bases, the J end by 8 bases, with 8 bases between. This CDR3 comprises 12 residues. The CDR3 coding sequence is TGCAGTGCTAGAGATCAAACGGATGAGCAGTTCTTC. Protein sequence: CSARDQTDEQFF.

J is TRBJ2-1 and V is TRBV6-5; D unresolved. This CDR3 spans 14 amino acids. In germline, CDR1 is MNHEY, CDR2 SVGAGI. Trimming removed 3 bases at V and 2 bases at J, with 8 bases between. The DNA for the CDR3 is TGTGCCAGCAGTTATGGGCAGGCCTACAATGAGCAGTTCTTC. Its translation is CASSYGQAYNEQFF.

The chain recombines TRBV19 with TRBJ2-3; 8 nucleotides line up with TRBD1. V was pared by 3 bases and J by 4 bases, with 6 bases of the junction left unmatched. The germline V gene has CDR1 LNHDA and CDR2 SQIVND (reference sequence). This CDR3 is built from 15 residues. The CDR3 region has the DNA TGTGCCAGTAGTATGCAGGGACAGGCCGCAGATACGCAGTATTTT. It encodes CASSMQGQAADTQYF.

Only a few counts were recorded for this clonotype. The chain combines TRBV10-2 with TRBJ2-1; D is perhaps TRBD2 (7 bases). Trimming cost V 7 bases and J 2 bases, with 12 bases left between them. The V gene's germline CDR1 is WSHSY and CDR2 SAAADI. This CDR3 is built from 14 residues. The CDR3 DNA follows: TGCGCCAGCACCGAGGGGGGGGCCTACAATGAGCAGTTCTTC. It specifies CASTEGGAYNEQFF.

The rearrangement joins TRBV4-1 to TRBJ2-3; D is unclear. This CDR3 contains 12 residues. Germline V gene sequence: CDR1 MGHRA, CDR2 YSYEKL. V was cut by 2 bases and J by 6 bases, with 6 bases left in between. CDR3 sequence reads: CASSQRWDTQYF. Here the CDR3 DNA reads TGCGCCAGCAGCCAACGATGGGATACGCAGTATTTT.

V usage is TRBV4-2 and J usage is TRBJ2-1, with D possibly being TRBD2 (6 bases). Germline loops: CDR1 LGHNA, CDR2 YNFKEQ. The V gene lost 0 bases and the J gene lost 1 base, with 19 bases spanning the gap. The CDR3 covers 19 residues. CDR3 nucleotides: TGTGCCAGCAGCCAAGATCACCCCCGGGGGATGACGTCCTACAATGAGCAGTTCTTC. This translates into CASSQDHPRGMTSYNEQFF.

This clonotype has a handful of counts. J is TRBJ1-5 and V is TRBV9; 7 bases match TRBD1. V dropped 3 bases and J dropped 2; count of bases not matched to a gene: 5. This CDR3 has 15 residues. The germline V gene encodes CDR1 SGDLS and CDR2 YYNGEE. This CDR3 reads CASSGDSPGNQPQHF. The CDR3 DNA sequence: TGTGCCAGCAGCGGGGACAGTCCGGGCAATCAGCCCCAGCATTTT.

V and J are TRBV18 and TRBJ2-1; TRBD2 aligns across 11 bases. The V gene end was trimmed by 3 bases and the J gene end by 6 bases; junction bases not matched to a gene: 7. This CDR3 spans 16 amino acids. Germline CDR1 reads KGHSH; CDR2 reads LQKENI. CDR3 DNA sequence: TGTGCCAGCTCACCGACGGGGCTAGCGGGGGGCAATGAGCAGTTCTTC. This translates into CASSPTGLAGGNEQFF.

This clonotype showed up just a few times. CDR3 bases: TGTGCCAGCAGCCAAGAGGGGGCGATCCCCGAAGCTTTCTTT. Translated: CASSQEGAIPEAFF. This chain joins TRBV4-2 and TRBJ1-1, with D possibly TRBD1 on 6 matching bases. V lost 0 bases and J lost 8, with 13 bases in between. The CDR3 totals 14 residues. Germline CDR1 and CDR2: LGHNA and YNFKEQ.

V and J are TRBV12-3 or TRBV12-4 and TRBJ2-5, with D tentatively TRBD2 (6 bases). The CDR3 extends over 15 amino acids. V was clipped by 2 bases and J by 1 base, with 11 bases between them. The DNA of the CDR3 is TGTGCCAGCAGTTTATTTGGAGGGAGCCAAGAGACCCAGTACTTC. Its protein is CASSLFGGSQETQYF.

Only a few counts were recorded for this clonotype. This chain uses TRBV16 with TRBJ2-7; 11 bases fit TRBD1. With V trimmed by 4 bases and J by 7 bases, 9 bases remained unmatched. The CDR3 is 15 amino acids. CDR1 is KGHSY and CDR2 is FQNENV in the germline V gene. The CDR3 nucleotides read TGTGCCAGCAGCCTTAAAGGACAGGGGGCTGGAGAGCAGTACTTC. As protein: CASSLKGQGAGEQYF. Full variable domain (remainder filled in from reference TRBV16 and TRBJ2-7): GEEVAQTPKHLVRGEGQKAKLYCAPIKGHSYVFWYQQVLKNEFKFLISFQNENVFDETGMPKERFSAKCLPNSPCSLEIQATKLEDSAVYFCASSLKGQGAGEQYFGPGTRLTVT.

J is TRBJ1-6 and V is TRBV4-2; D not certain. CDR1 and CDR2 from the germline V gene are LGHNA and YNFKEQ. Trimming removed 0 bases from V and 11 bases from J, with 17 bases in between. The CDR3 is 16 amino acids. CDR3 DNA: TGTGCCAGCAGCCAAGACCCTGGGGAAACGACGACACCCCTCCACTTT. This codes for CASSQDPGETTTPLHF.

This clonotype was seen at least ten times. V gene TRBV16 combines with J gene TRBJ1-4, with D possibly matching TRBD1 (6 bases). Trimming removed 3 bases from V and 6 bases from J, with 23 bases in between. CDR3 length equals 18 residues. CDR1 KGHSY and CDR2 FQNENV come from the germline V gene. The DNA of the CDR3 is TGTGCCAGCAGCCAGCAGCCAATCCTAGCAGGGGAGGATGAAAAACTGTTTTTT. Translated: CASSQQPILAGEDEKLFF.

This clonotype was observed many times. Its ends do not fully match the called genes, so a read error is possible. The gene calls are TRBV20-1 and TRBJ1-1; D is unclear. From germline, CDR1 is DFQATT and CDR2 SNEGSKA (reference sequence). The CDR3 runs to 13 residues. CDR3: CSARGQLNTEAFF. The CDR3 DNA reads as TGCAGTGCCAGAGGTCAGCTGAACACTGAAGCTTTCTTT.

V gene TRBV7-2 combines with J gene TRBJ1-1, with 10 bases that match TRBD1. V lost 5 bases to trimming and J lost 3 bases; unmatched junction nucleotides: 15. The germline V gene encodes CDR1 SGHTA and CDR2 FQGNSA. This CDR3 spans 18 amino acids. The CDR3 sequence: CASSRLSPGTGVDTEAFF. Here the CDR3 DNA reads TGTGCCAGCAGCCGACTCAGTCCCGGGACAGGGGTAGACACTGAAGCTTTCTTT.

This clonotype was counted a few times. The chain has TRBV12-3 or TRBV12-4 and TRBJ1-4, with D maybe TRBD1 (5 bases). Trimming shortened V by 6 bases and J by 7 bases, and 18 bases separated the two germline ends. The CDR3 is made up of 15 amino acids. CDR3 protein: CASSPSLGGGEKLFF. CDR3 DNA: TGTGCCAGCAGCCCCTCATTGGGGGGAGGTGAAAAACTGTTTTTT.

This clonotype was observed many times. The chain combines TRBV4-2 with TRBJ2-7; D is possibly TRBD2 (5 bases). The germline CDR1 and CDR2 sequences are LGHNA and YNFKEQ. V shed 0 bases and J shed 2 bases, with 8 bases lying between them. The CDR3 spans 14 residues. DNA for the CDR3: TGTGCCAGCAGCCAAGATCAGGAGGCCTACGAGCAGTACGTC. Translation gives CASSQDQEAYEQYV.